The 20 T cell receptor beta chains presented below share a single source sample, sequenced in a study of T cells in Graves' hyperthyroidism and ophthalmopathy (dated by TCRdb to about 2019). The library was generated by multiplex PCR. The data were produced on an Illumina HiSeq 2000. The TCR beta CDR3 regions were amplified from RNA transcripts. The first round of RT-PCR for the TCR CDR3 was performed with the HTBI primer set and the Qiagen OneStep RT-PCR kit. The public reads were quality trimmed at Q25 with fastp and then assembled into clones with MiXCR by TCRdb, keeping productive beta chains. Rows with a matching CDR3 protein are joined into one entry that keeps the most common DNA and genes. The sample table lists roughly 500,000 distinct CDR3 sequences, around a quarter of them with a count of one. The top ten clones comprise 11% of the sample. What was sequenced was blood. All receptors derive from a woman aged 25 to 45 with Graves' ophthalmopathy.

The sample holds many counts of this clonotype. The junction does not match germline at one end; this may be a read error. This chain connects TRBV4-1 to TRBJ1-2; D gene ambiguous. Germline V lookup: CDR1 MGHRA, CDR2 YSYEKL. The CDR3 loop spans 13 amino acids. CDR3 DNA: TGCGCCAGCAGCCCCCGAATGCCTGATGGCCACACCTTC. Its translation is CASSPRMPDGHTF.

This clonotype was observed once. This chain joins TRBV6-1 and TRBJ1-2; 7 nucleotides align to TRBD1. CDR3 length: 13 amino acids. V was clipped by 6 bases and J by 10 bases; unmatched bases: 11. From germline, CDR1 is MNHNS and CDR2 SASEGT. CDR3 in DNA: TGTGCCAGCAGCCCTTTAAACACAGGGGACTACACCTTC. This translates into CASSPLNTGDYTF.

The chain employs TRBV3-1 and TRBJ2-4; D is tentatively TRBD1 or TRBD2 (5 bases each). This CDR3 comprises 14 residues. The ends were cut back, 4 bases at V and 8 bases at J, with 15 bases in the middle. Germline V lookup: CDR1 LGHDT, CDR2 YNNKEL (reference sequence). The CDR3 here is CASSPSGSPHIQYF. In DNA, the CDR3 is TGTGCCAGCAGCCCGTCAGGGAGTCCGCACATTCAGTACTTC.

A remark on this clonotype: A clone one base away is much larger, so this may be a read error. The DNA of the CDR3 is TGCGCCAGCAGCCAAGACCGGCTCCTCGAGCAGTACTTC. Translating it yields CASSQDRLLEQYF. The J gene is TRBJ2-7, the V gene TRBV4-1; D is unresolved. The CDR3 has 13 amino acids. CDR1 MGHRA and CDR2 YSYEKL come from the germline V gene. V was shortened by 0 bases and J by 6 bases, with 9 bases between the two germline ends.

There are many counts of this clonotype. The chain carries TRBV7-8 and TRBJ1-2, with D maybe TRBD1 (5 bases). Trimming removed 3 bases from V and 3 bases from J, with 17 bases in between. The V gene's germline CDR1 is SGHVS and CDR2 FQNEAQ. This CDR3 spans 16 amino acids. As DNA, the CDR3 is TGTGCCAGCAGCTTTGACGCCCCGACAGCTCACTATGGCTACACCTTC. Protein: CASSFDAPTAHYGYTF.

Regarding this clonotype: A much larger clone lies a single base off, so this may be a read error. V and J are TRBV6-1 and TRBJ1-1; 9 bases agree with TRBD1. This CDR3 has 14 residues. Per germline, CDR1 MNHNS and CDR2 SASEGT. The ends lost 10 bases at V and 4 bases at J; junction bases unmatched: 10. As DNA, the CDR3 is TGTGCCAACAGATTCGGGACAGGGTCCACTGAAGCTTTCTTT. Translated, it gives CANRFGTGSTEAFF.

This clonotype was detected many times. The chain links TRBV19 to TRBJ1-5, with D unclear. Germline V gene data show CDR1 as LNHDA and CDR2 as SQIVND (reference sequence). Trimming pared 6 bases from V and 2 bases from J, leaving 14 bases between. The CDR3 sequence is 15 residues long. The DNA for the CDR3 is TGTGCCAGTAGGCCTGGTAGTAGCGGCAATCAGCCCCAGCATTTT. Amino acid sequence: CASRPGSSGNQPQHF.

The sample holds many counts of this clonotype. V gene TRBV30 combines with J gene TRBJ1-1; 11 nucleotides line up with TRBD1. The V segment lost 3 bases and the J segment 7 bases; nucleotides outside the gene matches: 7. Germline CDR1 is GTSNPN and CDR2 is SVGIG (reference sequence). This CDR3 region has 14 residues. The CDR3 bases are TGTGCCTGGAGCCGCGGACAGGGGGCGGGTGAAGCTTTCTTT. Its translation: CAWSRGQGAGEAFF.

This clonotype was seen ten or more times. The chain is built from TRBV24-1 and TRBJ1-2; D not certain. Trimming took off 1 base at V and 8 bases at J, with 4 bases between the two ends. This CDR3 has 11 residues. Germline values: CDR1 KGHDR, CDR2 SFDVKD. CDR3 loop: CATSDFLGYTF. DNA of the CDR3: TGTGCCACCAGTGATTTTTTGGGCTACACCTTC.

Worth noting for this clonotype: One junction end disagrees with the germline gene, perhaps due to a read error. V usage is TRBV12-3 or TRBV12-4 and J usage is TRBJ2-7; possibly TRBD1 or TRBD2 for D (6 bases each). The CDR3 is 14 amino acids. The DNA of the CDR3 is TGTGCCAGCAGGAGGACTAACGGGGGCTACGATCAGTACTTC. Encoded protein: CASRRTNGGYDQYF.

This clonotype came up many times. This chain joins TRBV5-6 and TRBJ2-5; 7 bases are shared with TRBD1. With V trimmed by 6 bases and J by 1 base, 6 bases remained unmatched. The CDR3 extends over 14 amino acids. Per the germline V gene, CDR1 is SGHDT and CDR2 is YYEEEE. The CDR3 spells CASTTTGVQETQYF. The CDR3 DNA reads TGTGCCAGCACCACAACAGGGGTCCAAGAGACCCAGTACTTC.

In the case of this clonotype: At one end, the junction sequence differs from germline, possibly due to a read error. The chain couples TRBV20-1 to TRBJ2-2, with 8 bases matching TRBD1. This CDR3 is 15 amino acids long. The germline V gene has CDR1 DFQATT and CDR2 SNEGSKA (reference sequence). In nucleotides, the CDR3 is TGCAGTGCTAGAGTGGGCAGGGGGCGCGTCGGGGGGCTGTTTTTT. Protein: CSARVGRGRVGGLFF.

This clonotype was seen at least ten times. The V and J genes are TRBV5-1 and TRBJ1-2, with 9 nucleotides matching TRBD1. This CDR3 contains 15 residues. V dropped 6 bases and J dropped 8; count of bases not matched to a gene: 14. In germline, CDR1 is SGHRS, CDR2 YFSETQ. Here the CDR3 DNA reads TGCGCCAGCAACCCTCAGACCGGGACAGGGTCCGGCTACACCTTC. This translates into CASNPQTGTGSGYTF.

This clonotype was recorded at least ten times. The CDR3 here is CASSLAWRQGNYGYTF. CDR3 sequence (DNA): TGTGCCAGCAGCTTAGCGTGGCGGCAGGGGAACTATGGCTACACCTTC. The chain combines TRBV7-2 with TRBJ1-2; D may be TRBD1 (6 bases). The CDR3 consists of 16 residues. Germline CDR1 SGHTA, CDR2 FQGNSA. Trimming removed 0 bases at V and 2 bases at J, with 13 bases between.

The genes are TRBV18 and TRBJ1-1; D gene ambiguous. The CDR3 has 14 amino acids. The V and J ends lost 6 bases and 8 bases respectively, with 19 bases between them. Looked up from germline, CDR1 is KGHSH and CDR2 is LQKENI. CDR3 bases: TGTGCCAGCTCTGTAGGCCAAACAGTAGAAGAAGCTTTCTTT. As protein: CASSVGQTVEEAFF.

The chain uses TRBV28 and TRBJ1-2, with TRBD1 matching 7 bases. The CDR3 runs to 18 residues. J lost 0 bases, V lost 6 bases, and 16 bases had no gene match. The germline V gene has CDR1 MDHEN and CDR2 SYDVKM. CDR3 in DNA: TGTGCCAGCAGATCCCCCCGGACAGGAGGTACCCCTAACTATGGCTACACCTTC. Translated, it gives CASRSPRTGGTPNYGYTF.

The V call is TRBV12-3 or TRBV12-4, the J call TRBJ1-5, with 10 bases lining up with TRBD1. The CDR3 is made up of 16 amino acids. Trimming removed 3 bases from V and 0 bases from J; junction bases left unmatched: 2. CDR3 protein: CASSFRTGGSNQPQHF. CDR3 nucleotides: TGTGCCAGCAGTTTTAGGACAGGGGGTAGCAATCAGCCCCAGCATTTT.

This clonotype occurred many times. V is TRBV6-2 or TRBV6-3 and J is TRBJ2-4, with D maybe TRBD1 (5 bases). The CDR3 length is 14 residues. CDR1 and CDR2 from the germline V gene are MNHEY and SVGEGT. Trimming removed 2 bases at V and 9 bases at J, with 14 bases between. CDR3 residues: CASSYLRQPSIQYF. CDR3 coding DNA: TGTGCCAGCAGTTACCTACGACAGCCTAGCATTCAGTACTTC.

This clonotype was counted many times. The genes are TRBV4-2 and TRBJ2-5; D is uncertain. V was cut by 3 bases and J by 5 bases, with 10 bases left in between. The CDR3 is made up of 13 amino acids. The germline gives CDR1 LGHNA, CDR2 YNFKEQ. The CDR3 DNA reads TGTGCCAGCAGCCATCGGGTTTCCGAGACCCAGTACTTC. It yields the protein CASSHRVSETQYF.

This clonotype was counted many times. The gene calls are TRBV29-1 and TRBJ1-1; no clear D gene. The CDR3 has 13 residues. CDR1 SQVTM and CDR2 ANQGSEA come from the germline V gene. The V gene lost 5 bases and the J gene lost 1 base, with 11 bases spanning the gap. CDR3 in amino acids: CSVCSSPNTEAFF. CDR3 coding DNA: TGCAGCGTTTGCTCTTCCCCGAACACTGAAGCTTTCTTT.